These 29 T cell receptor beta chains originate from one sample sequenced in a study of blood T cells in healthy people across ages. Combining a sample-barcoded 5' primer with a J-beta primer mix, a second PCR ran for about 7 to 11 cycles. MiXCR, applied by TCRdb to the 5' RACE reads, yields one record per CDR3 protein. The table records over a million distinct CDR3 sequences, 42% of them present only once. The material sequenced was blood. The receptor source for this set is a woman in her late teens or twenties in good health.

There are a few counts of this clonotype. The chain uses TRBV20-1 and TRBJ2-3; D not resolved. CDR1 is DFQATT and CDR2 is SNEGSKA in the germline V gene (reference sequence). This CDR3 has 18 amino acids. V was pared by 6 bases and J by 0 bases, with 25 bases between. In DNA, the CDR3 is TGCAGTGCCGCAGCAGGTGCCGGACGCTATTCTAGCACAGATACGCAGTATTTT. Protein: CSAAAGAGRYSSTDTQYF.

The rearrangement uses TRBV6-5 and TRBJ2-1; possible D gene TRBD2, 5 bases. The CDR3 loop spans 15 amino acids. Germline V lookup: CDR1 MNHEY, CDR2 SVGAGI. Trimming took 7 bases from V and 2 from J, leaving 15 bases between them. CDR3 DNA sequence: TGTGCCAGCACCCTAAGCCGAGGGCCCTACAATGAGCAGTTCTTC. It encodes CASTLSRGPYNEQFF.

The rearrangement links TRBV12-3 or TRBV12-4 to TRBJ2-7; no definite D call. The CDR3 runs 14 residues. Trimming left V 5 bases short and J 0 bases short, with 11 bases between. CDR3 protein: CASSPPKSSYEQYF. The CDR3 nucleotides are TGTGCCAGCAGTCCGCCAAAGAGCTCCTACGAGCAGTACTTC.

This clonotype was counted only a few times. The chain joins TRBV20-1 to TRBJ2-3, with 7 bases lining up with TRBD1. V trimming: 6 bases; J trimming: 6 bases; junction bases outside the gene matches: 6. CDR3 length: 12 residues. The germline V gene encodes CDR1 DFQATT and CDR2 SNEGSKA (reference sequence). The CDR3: CSAGTDGDTQYF. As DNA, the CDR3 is TGCAGTGCCGGGACAGACGGGGATACGCAGTATTTT.

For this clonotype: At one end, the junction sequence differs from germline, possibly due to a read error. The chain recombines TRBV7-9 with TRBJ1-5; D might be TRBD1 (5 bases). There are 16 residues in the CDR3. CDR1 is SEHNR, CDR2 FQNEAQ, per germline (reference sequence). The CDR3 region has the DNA TGTGCCACCTCCCCCGGGGGTATCTATAGCGATCAGCCCCAGCATTTT. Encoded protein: CATSPGGIYSDQPQHF.

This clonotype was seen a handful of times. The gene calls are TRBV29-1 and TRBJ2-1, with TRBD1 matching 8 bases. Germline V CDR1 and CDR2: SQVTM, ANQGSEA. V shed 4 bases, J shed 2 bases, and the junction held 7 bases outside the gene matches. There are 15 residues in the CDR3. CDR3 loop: CSVVLDRVTYNEQFF. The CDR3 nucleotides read TGCAGCGTTGTGTTGGACAGGGTCACCTACAATGAGCAGTTCTTC.

The CDR3 protein is CASPPPEDRGSDEQFF. The CDR3 DNA follows: TGTGCCAGCCCTCCCCCCGAGGACAGGGGGTCGGATGAGCAGTTCTTC. The J gene is TRBJ2-1, the V gene TRBV2; 10 bases are a match to TRBD1. The V gene end was trimmed by 8 bases and the J gene end by 8 bases; junction bases not matched to a gene: 15. Germline-derived CDR1 and CDR2 are SNHLY and FYNNEI. The CDR3 sequence is 16 residues long.

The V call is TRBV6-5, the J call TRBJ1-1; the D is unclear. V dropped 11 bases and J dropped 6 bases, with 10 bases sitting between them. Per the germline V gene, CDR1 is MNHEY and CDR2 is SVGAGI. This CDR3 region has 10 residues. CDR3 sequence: CAPPQAEAFF. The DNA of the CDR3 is TGTGCCCCCCCCCAGGCTGAAGCTTTCTTT.

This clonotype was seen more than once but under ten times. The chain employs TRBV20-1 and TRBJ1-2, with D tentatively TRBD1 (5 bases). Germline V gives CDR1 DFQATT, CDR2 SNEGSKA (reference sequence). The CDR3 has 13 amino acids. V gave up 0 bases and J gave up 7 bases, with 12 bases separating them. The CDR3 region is CSARDGGGLGYTF. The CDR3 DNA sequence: TGCAGTGCTAGAGATGGGGGGGGACTTGGCTACACCTTC.

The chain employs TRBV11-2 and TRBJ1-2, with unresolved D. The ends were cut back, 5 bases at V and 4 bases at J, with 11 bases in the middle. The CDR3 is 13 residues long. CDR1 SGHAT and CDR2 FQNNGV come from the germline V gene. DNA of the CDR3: TGTGCCAGCAGCGGGATTGGGATCTATGGCTACACCTTC. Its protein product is CASSGIGIYGYTF.

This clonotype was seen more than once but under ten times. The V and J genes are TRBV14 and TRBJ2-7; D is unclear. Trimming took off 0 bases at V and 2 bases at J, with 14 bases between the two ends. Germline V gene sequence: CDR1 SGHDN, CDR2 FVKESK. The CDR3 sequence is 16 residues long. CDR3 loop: CASSQDHSRWPYEQYF. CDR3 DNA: TGTGCCAGCAGCCAAGATCATAGCAGGTGGCCCTACGAGCAGTACTTC.

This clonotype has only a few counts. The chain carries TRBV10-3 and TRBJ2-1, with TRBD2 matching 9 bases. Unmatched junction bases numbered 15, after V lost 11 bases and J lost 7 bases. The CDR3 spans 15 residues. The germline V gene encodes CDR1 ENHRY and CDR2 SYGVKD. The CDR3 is CASAQRGSGSNEQFF. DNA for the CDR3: TGTGCCTCCGCCCAGCGTGGTAGCGGGAGTAATGAGCAGTTCTTC.

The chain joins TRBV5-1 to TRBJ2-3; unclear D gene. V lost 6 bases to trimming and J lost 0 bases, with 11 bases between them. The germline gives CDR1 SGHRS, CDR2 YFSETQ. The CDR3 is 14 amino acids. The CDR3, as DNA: TGCGCCAGCAACGTCGGCCCCAGCACAGATACGCAGTATTTT. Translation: CASNVGPSTDTQYF.

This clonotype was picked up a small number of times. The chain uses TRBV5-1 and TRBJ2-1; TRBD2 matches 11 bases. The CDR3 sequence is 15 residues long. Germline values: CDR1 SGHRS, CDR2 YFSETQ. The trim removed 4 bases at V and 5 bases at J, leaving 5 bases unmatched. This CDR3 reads CASSVGLAVDNEQFF. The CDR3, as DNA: TGCGCCAGCAGCGTGGGACTAGCGGTTGACAATGAGCAGTTCTTC.

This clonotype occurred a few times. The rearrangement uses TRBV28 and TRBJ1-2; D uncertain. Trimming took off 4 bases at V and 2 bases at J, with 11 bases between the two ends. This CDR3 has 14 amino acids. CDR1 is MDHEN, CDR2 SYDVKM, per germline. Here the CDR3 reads CASSSSSFNYGYTF. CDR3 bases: TGTGCCAGCAGTTCTTCAAGTTTCAACTATGGCTACACCTTC.

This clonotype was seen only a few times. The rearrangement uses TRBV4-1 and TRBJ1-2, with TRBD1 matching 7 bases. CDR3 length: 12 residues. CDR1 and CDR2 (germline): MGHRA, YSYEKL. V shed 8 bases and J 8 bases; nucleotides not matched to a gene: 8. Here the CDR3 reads CASASETGGYTF. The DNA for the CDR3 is TGCGCCAGCGCCTCAGAGACAGGGGGCTACACCTTC.

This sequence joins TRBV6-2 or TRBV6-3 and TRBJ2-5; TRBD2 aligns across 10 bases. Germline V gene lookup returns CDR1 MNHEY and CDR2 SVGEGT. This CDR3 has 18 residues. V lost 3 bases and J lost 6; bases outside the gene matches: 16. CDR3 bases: TGTGCCAGCAGTTATAATCCGGGAGAGGCTAGCGGGAGTCAGACCCAGTACTTC. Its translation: CASSYNPGEASGSQTQYF.

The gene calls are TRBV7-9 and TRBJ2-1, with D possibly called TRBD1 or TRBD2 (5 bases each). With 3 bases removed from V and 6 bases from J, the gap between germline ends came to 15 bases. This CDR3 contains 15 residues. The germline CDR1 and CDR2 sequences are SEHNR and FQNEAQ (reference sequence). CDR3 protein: CASSFGTVPPNEQFF. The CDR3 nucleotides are TGTGCCAGCAGCTTCGGGACCGTCCCGCCCAATGAGCAGTTCTTC.

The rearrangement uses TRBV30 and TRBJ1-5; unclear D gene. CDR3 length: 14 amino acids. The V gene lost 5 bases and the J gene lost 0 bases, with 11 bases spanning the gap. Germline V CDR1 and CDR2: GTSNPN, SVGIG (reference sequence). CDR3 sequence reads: CAWSARVSNQPQHF. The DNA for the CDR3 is TGTGCCTGGTCCGCCCGGGTTAGCAATCAGCCCCAGCATTTT.

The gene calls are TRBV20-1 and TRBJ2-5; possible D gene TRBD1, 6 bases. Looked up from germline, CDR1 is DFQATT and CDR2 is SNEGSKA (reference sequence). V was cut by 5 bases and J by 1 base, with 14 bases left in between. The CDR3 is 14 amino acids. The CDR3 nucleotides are TGCAGTGCTTCAGAACAGGGCCCCCAAGAGACCCAGTACTTC. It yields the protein CSASEQGPQETQYF.

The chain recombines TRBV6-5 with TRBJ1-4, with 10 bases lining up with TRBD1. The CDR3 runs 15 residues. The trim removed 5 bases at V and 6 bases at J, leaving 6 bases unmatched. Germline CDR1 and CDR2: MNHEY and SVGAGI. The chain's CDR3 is CASSRGGQGDEKLFF. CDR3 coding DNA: TGTGCCAGCAGTAGAGGAGGACAGGGGGATGAAAAACTGTTTTTT.

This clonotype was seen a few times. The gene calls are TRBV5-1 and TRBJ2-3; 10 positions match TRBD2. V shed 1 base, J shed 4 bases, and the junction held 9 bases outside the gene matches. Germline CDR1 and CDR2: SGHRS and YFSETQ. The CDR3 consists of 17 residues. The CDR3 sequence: CASSLKSSGRVADTQYF. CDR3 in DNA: TGCGCCAGCAGCTTGAAGTCTAGCGGGAGAGTCGCAGATACGCAGTATTTT.

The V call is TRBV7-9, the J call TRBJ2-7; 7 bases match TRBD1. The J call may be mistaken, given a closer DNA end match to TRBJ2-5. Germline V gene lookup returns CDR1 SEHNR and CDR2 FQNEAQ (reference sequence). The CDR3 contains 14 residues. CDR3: CASSEQGWQETQYF. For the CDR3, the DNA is TGTGCCAGCAGTGAACAGGGGTGGCAAGAGACCCAGTACTTC.

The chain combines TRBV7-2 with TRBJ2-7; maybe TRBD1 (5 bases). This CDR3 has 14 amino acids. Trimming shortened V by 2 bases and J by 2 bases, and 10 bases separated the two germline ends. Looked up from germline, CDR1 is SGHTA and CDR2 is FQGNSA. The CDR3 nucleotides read TGTGCCAGCAGCTTAAAGGGGATCACCTACGAGCAGTACTTC. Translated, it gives CASSLKGITYEQYF.

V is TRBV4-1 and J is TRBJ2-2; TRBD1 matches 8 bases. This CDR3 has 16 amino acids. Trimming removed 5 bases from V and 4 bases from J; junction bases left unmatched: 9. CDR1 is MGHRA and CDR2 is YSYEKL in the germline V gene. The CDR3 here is CASSGPTGVGTGELFF. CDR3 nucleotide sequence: TGCGCCAGCAGCGGACCGACAGGGGTCGGCACCGGGGAGCTGTTTTTT.

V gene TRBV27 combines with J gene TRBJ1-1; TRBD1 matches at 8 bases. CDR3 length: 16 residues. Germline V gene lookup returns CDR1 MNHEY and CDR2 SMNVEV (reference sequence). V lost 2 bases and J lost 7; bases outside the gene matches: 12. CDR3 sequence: CASSLTGQGGDGEAFF. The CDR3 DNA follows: TGTGCCAGCAGTTTAACCGGACAGGGTGGGGATGGTGAAGCTTTCTTT.

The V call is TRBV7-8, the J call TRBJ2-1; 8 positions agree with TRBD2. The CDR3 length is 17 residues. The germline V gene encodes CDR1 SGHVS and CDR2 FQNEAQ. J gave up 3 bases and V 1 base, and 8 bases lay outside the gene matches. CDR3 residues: CASSLVETSDDYNEQFF. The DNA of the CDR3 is TGTGCCAGCAGCTTAGTAGAGACTAGCGACGACTACAATGAGCAGTTCTTC.

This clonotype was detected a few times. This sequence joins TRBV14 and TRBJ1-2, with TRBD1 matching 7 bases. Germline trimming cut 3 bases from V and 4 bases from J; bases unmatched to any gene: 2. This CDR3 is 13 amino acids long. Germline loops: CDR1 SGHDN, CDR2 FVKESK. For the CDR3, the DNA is TGTGCCAGCAGCCAGGACAGGCTCTATGGCTACACCTTC. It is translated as CASSQDRLYGYTF.

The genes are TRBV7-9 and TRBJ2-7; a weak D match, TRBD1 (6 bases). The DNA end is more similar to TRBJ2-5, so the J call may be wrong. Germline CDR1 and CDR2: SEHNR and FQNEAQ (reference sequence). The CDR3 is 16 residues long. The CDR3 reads CASSYAPRGGEETQYF. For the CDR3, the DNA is TGTGCCAGCAGCTACGCCCCCAGGGGCGGAGAGGAGACCCAGTACTTC.